Shown below are 14 T cell receptor beta chains from a single sample sequenced in a study of T cell changes during pregnancy in multiple sclerosis. Data came from immunoSEQ multiplex PCR; TCRdb stores just in-frame clones and leaves some out. In the table there are about 92,000 clones, approximately 92% of which are singletons. Sequenced material: peripheral blood, taken in the first trimester of pregnancy. These receptors were taken from a female donor with multiple sclerosis, enrolled in a pregnancy study.

The chain uses TRBV29-1 and TRBJ2-3, with 7 bases fitting TRBD2. CDR1 is SQVTM, CDR2 ANQGSEA, per germline. V was pared by 8 bases and J by 7 bases, with 6 bases of the junction left unmatched. The CDR3 is made up of 11 amino acids. The CDR3 is CSPRRGNTQYF. CDR3 bases: TGCAGCCCCCGGCGGGGGAATACGCAGTATTTT.

CDR3 in amino acids: CASSFSGRVSYNEQFF. The CDR3 DNA reads as TGTGCCAGCAGCTTTAGCGGGAGGGTCTCCTACAATGAGCAGTTCTTC. This chain uses TRBV5-5 with TRBJ2-1; 11 bases map to TRBD2. J was trimmed by 0 bases and V by 2 bases; bases with no gene match: 1. CDR3 length: 16 amino acids. CDR1 and CDR2 from the germline V gene are SGHKS and YYEKEE (reference sequence).

The chain recombines TRBV28 with TRBJ2-2; weak D call: TRBD2 (6 bases). The ends were cut back, 6 bases at V and 5 bases at J, with 10 bases in the middle. Germline V gene data show CDR1 as MDHEN and CDR2 as SYDVKM. The CDR3 consists of 13 residues. The CDR3 DNA follows: TGTGCCAGCAGGGAGGGAGTGACCGGGGAGCTGTTTTTT. The encoded protein is CASREGVTGELFF.

The J gene is TRBJ2-2, the V gene TRBV28; the D is unclear. Between the trimmed V and J ends, which lost 3 bases and 1 base, there was a span of 6 bases. CDR3 length: 14 residues. Germline V gene lookup returns CDR1 MDHEN and CDR2 SYDVKM. Here the CDR3 reads CASSFLRNTGELFF. In DNA form, the CDR3 reads TGTGCCAGCAGTTTCCTCCGGAACACCGGGGAGCTGTTTTTT.

This clone was seen repeatedly, ten times or more. In nucleotides, the CDR3 is TGTGCCAGTGCTATCACTCCCTACGAGCAGTACTTC. It specifies CASAITPYEQYF. J is TRBJ2-7 and V is TRBV19; D is unclear. The CDR3 extends over 12 amino acids. Per the germline V gene, CDR1 is LNHDA and CDR2 is SQIVND (reference sequence). With 8 bases removed from V and 2 bases from J, the gap between germline ends came to 10 bases.

The chain links TRBV9 to TRBJ2-1; 11 bases align to TRBD2. CDR3 length equals 15 residues. V lost 4 bases and J lost 4; bases outside the gene matches: 4. Germline-derived CDR1 and CDR2 are SGDLS and YYNGEE. The CDR3 spells CASSSGLAEYNEQFF. CDR3 in DNA: TGTGCCAGCAGCTCGGGACTAGCGGAATACAATGAGCAGTTCTTC.

The chain recombines TRBV7-9 with TRBJ2-7; the D is unclear. Germline V gives CDR1 SEHNR, CDR2 FQNEAQ (reference sequence). There are 16 residues in the CDR3. Trimming removed 1 base from V and 4 bases from J, with 17 bases in between. The CDR3 nucleotides read TGTGCCAGCAGCTTAGGGCGGAACGACCTAAGTTACGAGCAGTACTTC. It yields the protein CASSLGRNDLSYEQYF.

CDR3 coding DNA: TGTGCCAGCAGCTTAGAGGTGGGGGCTCACGAGCAGTACTTC. This translates into CASSLEVGAHEQYF. The chain links TRBV7-9 to TRBJ2-7; weak D call: TRBD1 (6 bases). V was trimmed by 1 base and J by 5 bases, leaving 12 bases between them. The V gene's germline CDR1 is SEHNR and CDR2 FQNEAQ (reference sequence). This CDR3 is built from 14 residues.

This chain connects TRBV29-1 to TRBJ1-2, with D perhaps matching TRBD1 (5 bases). The V end was cut by 3 bases, the J end by 3 bases, with 8 bases between. Germline CDR1 SQVTM, CDR2 ANQGSEA. This CDR3 spans 12 amino acids. The CDR3 nucleotides read TGCAGCGTTGAGGCAGGGTACTATGGCTACACCTTC. It encodes CSVEAGYYGYTF.

Points on this clone: Other DNA sequences in the same sample also yield this CDR3. The chain has TRBV28 and TRBJ1-5; D ambiguous. CDR3 length: 15 residues. CDR1 is MDHEN and CDR2 is SYDVKM in the germline V gene. Trimming left V 3 bases short and J 0 bases short, with 9 bases between. The CDR3 loop is CASSLRLDSNQPQHF. The CDR3 DNA sequence: TGTGCCAGCAGTTTGCGGTTAGATAGCAATCAGCCCCAGCATTTT.

This sequence joins TRBV10-3 and TRBJ2-3; TRBD1 is a possible D gene (6 bases). V shed 4 bases and J shed 0 bases, with 14 bases lying between them. Germline CDR1 and CDR2: ENHRY and SYGVKD. This CDR3 contains 16 residues. The CDR3 coding sequence is TGTGCCATCAGTGTGTTAGGGGGTACTAGCACAGATACGCAGTATTTT. It specifies CAISVLGGTSTDTQYF.

The V call is TRBV11-2, the J call TRBJ2-1; 9 positions match TRBD2. This CDR3 comprises 15 residues. CDR1 and CDR2 (germline): SGHAT, FQNNGV. After removal of 6 bases from V and 4 bases from J, the junction contained 7 bases not matched to a gene. The CDR3 loop is CASSRAGGLYNEQFF. Here the CDR3 DNA reads TGTGCCAGCAGTCGGGCGGGAGGGCTGTACAATGAGCAGTTCTTC.

The genes are TRBV5-1 and TRBJ2-7, with 12 bases fitting TRBD2. J gave up 5 bases and V 6 bases, and 3 bases lay outside the gene matches. In germline, CDR1 is SGHRS, CDR2 YFSETQ. This CDR3 comprises 13 residues. CDR3 protein: CASKLAGGDEQYF. The DNA of the CDR3 is TGCGCCAGCAAACTAGCGGGAGGCGACGAGCAGTACTTC.

This chain joins TRBV28 and TRBJ2-2; 9 nucleotides align to TRBD2. V lost 5 bases to trimming and J lost 3 bases; unmatched junction nucleotides: 4. CDR3 size: 15 residues. The germline gives CDR1 MDHEN, CDR2 SYDVKM. CDR3 nucleotides: TGTGCCAGCAGTGTAGCGGGAGTTCACACCGGGGAGCTGTTTTTT. It specifies CASSVAGVHTGELFF.